This T cell receptor (beta chain) is drawn from a study of CD8 T cells in ankylosing spondylitis (dated by TCRdb to about 2017). Turning to the overall study: To find TCR variants linked to disease, the study profiled T cell receptor beta repertoires in ankylosing spondylitis patients and healthy donors. The whole study cohort included some 100 healthy donors and roughly 24 ankylosing spondylitis patients. Peripheral blood was sampled, and synovial fluid was also collected from ankylosing spondylitis patients. What the research found in general, with its limitations: Some of the motif variants had been reported before in the synovial fluid and blood of reactive arthritis patients, a finding that suggests common disease-initiation mechanisms. A CD8+ phenotype was shown by the disease-linked clones, which were found at relatively low frequencies in peripheral blood. A TCR beta motif made up of several highly homologous amino acid variants appeared to be characteristic of blood from ankylosing spondylitis patients. The disease-linked clones were reported as significantly enriched in matched synovial fluid samples from ankylosing spondylitis patients.

The sequencer listed for this sample is Illumina HiSeq 2500. TCR beta libraries were prepared by quantitative 5'-RACE with molecular barcodes. As for the original processing: To identify disease-linked TCR variants, a new computational method was used, one built on a probabilistic model of VDJ rearrangement. The public reads were quality trimmed at Q25 with fastp and then assembled into clones with MiXCR by TCRdb, keeping productive beta chains. Identical CDR3 proteins give one entry, which carries the most common genes and DNA. The V and J calls come from TCRdb's annotation, not from the publication. Within this sample are roughly 230,000 distinct CDR3 sequences, with 8% to 9% of them counted one time only. More than 4.5% of the sample lies in the top ten. Taken from the germline V gene, the CDR1 and CDR2 loops are ENHRY and SYGVKD. Between the V and J ends, shortened by 4 bases and 1 base respectively, the junction contains 16 bases. The cysteine opens and the phenylalanine closes a CDR3 of 17 amino acids. Only the CDR3 part of the read is kept: 51 bases, read in frame from the first base.

Ten or more counts support this clonotype. Its antigen is not yet known. Base-call qualities are not available, and no considerably larger clone is one nucleotide away. Specimen: blood, either unsorted or a sorted T cell fraction (not recorded which). The TCR was taken from a female donor with ankylosing spondylitis or in good health (not recorded which). The chain is assembled from TRBV10-3 and TRBJ2-2; a tentative D match to TRBD2 spans 6 bases. This receptor carries the CDR3 CAISASSRRENTGELFF. The nucleotide sequence is TGTGCCATCAGTGCATCATCCAGGCGGGAGAACACCGGGGAGCTGTTTTTT.